The 18 T cell receptor beta chains reported below all come from one sample, sequenced in a study of identical twins. Via MiXCR, TCRdb re-called the 5' RACE reads, giving one row per CDR3 protein. In the table there are under 300,000 distinct CDR3 sequences, over 12% of which are singletons. Sequenced sample: memory (CD45RO+) T cells sorted from blood. The source of these receptors is a woman under 30 in good health.

The table lists this clonotype with a few counts. This chain connects TRBV3-1 to TRBJ2-1; 9 nucleotides agree with TRBD2. Germline V CDR1 and CDR2: LGHDT, YNNKEL (reference sequence). CDR3 size: 16 residues. Trimming cost V 0 bases and J 4 bases; bases outside gene matches: 4. This CDR3 reads CASSQESAGGYNEQFF. In nucleotides, the CDR3 is TGTGCCAGCAGCCAAGAATCAGCGGGGGGTTACAATGAGCAGTTCTTC.

In this sample, this clonotype turned up many times. The CDR3 region has the DNA TGTGCCAGCAGCTTAATCGGGACTGTCACTGATACGCAGTATTTT. Residues: CASSLIGTVTDTQYF. The chain is built from TRBV11-2 and TRBJ2-3, with D tentatively TRBD2 (6 bases). V lost 2 bases to trimming and J lost 6 bases, with 15 bases between them. The CDR3 length is 15 residues. Germline loops: CDR1 SGHAT, CDR2 FQNNGV.

This clonotype was picked up a small number of times. The V gene is TRBV24-1, the J gene TRBJ2-1; a weak D match, TRBD2 (6 bases). The germline V gene has CDR1 KGHDR and CDR2 SFDVKD. V dropped 3 bases and J dropped 2 bases, with 13 bases sitting between them. This CDR3 spans 16 amino acids. CDR3 region: CATSDPGAGTYNEQFF. DNA of the CDR3: TGTGCCACCAGTGATCCGGGAGCCGGCACCTACAATGAGCAGTTCTTC.

This clonotype was picked up a small number of times. The chain links TRBV7-2 to TRBJ1-2, with a tentative D call TRBD1 (5 bases). Germline assignment: CDR1 SGHTA and CDR2 FQGNSA. V was pared by 5 bases and J by 5 bases, with 15 bases between. The length of the CDR3 is 14 residues. The CDR3 nucleotides read TGTGCCAGCAGCCGTGGGGCAGGGTGGTATGGCTACACCTTC. This translates into CASSRGAGWYGYTF.

Details on this clonotype: One junction end disagrees with the germline gene, perhaps due to a read error. The rearrangement links TRBV5-5 to TRBJ2-7; a weak D match, TRBD2 (5 bases). The CDR3 consists of 13 residues. Germline CDR1 SGHKS, CDR2 YYEKEE (reference sequence). The CDR3 sequence is CTSTLAPAYEQYF. Written as DNA, the CDR3 is TGTACCAGCACTTTAGCGCCCGCCTACGAGCAGTACTTC.

This clonotype was observed a handful of times. A junction end diverges from the germline sequence, so it may reflect a read error. The chain links TRBV5-1 to TRBJ2-1, with D possibly being TRBD2 (5 bases). The CDR3 is 14 amino acids. Germline CDR1 is SGHRS and CDR2 is YFSETQ. The CDR3 protein is CASRLEESYNEQFF. As DNA, the CDR3 is TGCGCCAGCAGGTTGGAGGAGTCGTACAATGAGCAGTTCTTC.

The chain carries TRBV5-5 and TRBJ2-3; 8 nucleotides match TRBD1. Per germline, CDR1 SGHKS and CDR2 YYEKEE (reference sequence). This CDR3 is built from 15 residues. The junction had 6 bases not matched to a gene; V was cut back by 0 bases and J by 6 bases. The CDR3 region is CASSLEGQAFDTQYF. In DNA form, the CDR3 reads TGTGCCAGCAGCTTGGAGGGACAGGCATTCGATACGCAGTATTTT.

There are a few counts of this clonotype. V gene TRBV11-3 combines with J gene TRBJ2-1; D gene ambiguous. V shed 1 base and J shed 8 bases, with 9 bases lying between them. CDR3 length equals 13 residues. Germline loops: CDR1 SGHNT, CDR2 YENEEA. The CDR3 sequence: CASSLVGLDEQFF. The CDR3, as DNA: TGTGCCAGCAGCTTAGTTGGCCTAGATGAGCAGTTCTTC.

The CDR3 DNA sequence: TGTGCCAGCAGCTTAGAAGGCGGGGGCATGGCTGAAGCTTTCTTT. Protein sequence: CASSLEGGGMAEAFF. This rearrangement joins TRBV11-2 to TRBJ1-1, with D maybe TRBD1 (6 bases). Germline assignment: CDR1 SGHAT and CDR2 FQNNGV. The CDR3 has 15 residues. V was trimmed by 0 bases and J by 6 bases, leaving 14 bases between them.

This clonotype was seen more than once but under ten times. The chain recombines TRBV20-1 with TRBJ2-1, with TRBD2 as a possible D gene (6 bases). The ends were cut back, 6 bases at V and 8 bases at J, with 11 bases in the middle. The CDR3 covers 11 residues. Germline CDR1 DFQATT, CDR2 SNEGSKA (reference sequence). The CDR3 region is CSAGGVDEQFF. CDR3 in DNA: TGCAGTGCGGGCGGGGTCGATGAGCAGTTCTTC.

This clonotype is a singleton in its sample. The rearrangement joins TRBV10-2 to TRBJ2-1; 7 bases agree with TRBD2. The CDR3 is 15 amino acids. Trimming took 7 bases from V and 7 from J; bases not matched to a gene: 13. Germline V gives CDR1 WSHSY, CDR2 SAAADI. CDR3 sequence: CASTTSAPAGNEQFF. The CDR3 nucleotides read TGCGCCAGCACAACTAGCGCCCCGGCTGGAAATGAGCAGTTCTTC.

This chain links TRBV20-1 with TRBJ2-7; weak D call: TRBD1 (5 bases). The V gene's germline CDR1 is DFQATT and CDR2 SNEGSKA (reference sequence). The CDR3 contains 12 residues. V was trimmed by 6 bases and J by 3 bases, leaving 12 bases between them. CDR3 residues: CSARQINYEQYF. DNA for the CDR3: TGCAGTGCGCGACAGATAAACTACGAGCAGTACTTC.

The chain carries TRBV27 and TRBJ2-2; 16 bases align to TRBD2. The CDR3 loop spans 17 amino acids. Germline V CDR1 and CDR2: MNHEY, SMNVEV (reference sequence). J gave up 6 bases and V 5 bases, and 6 bases lay outside the gene matches. CDR3 DNA: TGTGCCAGCAGTCTGGGACTAGCGGGAGGGCCGGCCGGGGAGCTGTTTTTT. Translation: CASSLGLAGGPAGELFF.

V gene TRBV6-2 or TRBV6-3 combines with J gene TRBJ2-1; D possibly corresponds to TRBD2 (5 bases). The length of the CDR3 is 18 residues. Germline CDR1 and CDR2: MNHEY and SVGEGT. The V end lost 3 bases, the J end lost 0 bases, and 18 bases lay between the germline ends. Here the CDR3 reads CASSYLALTRVSYNEQFF. DNA for the CDR3: TGTGCCAGCAGTTATTTAGCGCTTACAAGAGTCTCCTACAATGAGCAGTTCTTC.

The rearrangement uses TRBV11-2 and TRBJ1-2; tentatively, D is TRBD1 (5 bases). This CDR3 is 18 amino acids long. V shed 3 bases and J shed 3 bases, with 23 bases lying between them. CDR1 and CDR2 (germline): SGHAT, FQNNGV. CDR3 DNA sequence: TGTGCCAGCAGCTTTTTGGTCCATGGGACCCCCACCCACTATGGCTACACCTTC. Its translation is CASSFLVHGTPTHYGYTF.

For the CDR3, the DNA is TGTGCCATCAGTGAGGTAGTGACAGATACGCAGTATTTT. Protein: CAISEVVTDTQYF. This rearrangement joins TRBV10-3 to TRBJ2-3, with D hard to call. This CDR3 is built from 13 residues. Germline V gives CDR1 ENHRY, CDR2 SYGVKD. V was cut by 2 bases and J by 3 bases, with 6 bases left in between.

The chain combines TRBV6-5 with TRBJ2-1; unclear D gene. Germline loops: CDR1 MNHEY, CDR2 SVGAGI. The CDR3 consists of 18 residues. V shed 0 bases and J shed 0 bases, with 15 bases lying between them. The CDR3 coding sequence is TGTGCCAGCAGTTACTCGACATCTGGGCGGAGCTCCTACAATGAGCAGTTCTTC. This sequence encodes CASSYSTSGRSSYNEQFF.

CDR3 sequence (DNA): TGTGCCAGCAGTTTCCGAGACCAACACCAAGAGACCCAGTACTTC. This codes for CASSFRDQHQETQYF. The rearrangement links TRBV12-3 or TRBV12-4 to TRBJ2-5; D not resolved. Trimming pared 3 bases from V and 0 bases from J, leaving 11 bases between. The CDR3 covers 15 residues.